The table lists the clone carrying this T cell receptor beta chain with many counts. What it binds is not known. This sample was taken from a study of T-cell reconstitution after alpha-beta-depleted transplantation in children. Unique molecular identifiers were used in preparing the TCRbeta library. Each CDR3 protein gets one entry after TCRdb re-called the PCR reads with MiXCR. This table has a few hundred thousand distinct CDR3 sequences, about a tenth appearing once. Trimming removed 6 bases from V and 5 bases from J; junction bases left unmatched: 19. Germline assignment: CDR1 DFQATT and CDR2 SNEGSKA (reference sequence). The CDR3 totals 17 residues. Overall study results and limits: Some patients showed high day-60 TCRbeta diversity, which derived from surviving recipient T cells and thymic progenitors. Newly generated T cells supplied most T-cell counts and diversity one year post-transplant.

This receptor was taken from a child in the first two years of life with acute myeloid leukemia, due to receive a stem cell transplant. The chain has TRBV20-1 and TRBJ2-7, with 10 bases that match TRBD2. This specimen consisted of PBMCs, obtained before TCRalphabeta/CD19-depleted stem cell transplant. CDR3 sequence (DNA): TGCAGTGCCAAGCGGCAGGGAGGGAGCGGGAGGGCCCACGAGCAGTACTTC. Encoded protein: CSAKRQGGSGRAHEQYF.